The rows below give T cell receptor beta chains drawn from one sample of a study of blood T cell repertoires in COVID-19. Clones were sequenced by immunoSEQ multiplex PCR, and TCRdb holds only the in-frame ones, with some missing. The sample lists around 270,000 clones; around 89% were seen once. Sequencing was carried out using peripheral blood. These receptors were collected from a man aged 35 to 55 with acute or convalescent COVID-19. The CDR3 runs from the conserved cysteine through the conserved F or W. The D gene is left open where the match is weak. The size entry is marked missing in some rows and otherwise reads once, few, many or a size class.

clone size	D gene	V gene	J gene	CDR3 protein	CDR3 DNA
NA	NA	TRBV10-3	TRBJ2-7	CAISEGQSILSYEQYF	TGTGCCATCAGTGAGGGACAGTCTATCCTCTCCTACGAGCAGTACTTC
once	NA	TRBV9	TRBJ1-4	CASSPSPSPNEKLFF	TGTGCCAGCAGCCCCTCCCCTAGTCCTAATGAAAAACTGTTTTTT
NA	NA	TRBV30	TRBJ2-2	CAWSEEGELFF	TGTGCCTGGAGCGAAGAGGGGGAGCTGTTTTTT
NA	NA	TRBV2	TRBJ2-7	CASGDADTHPYEQYF	TGTGCCAGCGGTGATGCTGACACTCACCCCTACGAGCAGTACTTC
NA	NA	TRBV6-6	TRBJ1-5	CASSYSREQPQHF	TGTGCCAGCAGTTACTCCCGGGAACAGCCCCAGCATTTT
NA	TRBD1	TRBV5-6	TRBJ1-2	CASSLTGQIYGYTF	TGTGCCAGCAGCTTGACGGGACAGATCTATGGCTACACCTTC
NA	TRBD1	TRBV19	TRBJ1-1	CASRQGRDTEAFF	TGTGCCAGCCGACAGGGACGGGACACTGAAGCTTTCTTT
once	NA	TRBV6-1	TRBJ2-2	CASSEGQNTGELFF	TGTGCCAGCAGTGAGGGACAGAACACCGGGGAGCTGTTTTTT
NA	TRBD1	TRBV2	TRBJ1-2	CASGTARQGNYGYTF	TGTGCCAGCGGTACAGCTCGACAGGGAAACTATGGCTACACCTTC
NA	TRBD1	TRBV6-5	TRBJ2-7	CASSYESTGAGEQYF	TGTGCCAGCAGTTACGAGTCGACAGGGGCGGGAGAGCAGTACTTC
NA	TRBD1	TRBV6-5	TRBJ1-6	CASSLGQGDSPLHF	TGTGCCAGCAGTCTCGGACAGGGTGATTCACCCCTCCACTTT
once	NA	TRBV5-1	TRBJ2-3	CASSLIPTDTQYF	TGCGCCAGCAGCTTAATTCCTACAGATACGCAGTATTTT
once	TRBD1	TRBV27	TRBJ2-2	CASREDRGTGELFF	TGTGCCAGCCGAGAGGACAGGGGCACCGGGGAGCTGTTTTTT
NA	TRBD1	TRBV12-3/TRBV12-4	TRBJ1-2	CASTLGGGSGYTF	TGTGCCAGCACTCTAGGAGGGGGCTCTGGCTACACCTTC
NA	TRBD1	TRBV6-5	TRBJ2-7	CASIRTGTGTYEQYF	TGTGCCAGCATCCGCACCGGGACAGGGACGTACGAGCAGTACTTC
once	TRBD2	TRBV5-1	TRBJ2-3	CASSSSGATDTQYF	TGCGCCAGCAGCTCTAGCGGGGCCACAGATACGCAGTATTTT
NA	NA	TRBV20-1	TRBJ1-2	CSASPTVHQRDYGYTF	TGCAGTGCTAGTCCGACAGTTCATCAGCGGGACTATGGCTACACCTTC
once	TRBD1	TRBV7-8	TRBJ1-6	CASSSGQGASPLHF	TGTGCCAGCAGCTCGGGACAGGGGGCTTCACCCCTCCACTTT
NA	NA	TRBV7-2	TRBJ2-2	CASSLQREENTGELFF	TGTGCCAGCAGCCTACAACGGGAAGAAAACACCGGGGAGCTGTTTTTT
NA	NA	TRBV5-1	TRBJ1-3	CASSLSMGPGNTIYF	TGCGCCAGCAGCTTGAGTATGGGGCCGGGAAACACCATATATTTT
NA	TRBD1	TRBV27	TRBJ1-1	CASSWGGQGTEAFF	TGTGCCAGCAGTTGGGGGGGACAGGGCACTGAAGCTTTCTTT
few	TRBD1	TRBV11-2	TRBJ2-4	CASSLRDRVAKNIQYF	TGTGCCAGCAGCTTAAGGGACAGGGTTGCCAAAAACATTCAGTACTTC
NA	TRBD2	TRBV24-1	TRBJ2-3	CATSDSGTSGGDTQYF	TGTGCCACCAGTGATTCAGGGACTAGCGGGGGGGATACGCAGTATTTT
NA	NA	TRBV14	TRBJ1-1	CASSLQTGLATEAFF	TGTGCCAGCAGCCTCCAGACAGGTTTGGCCACTGAAGCTTTCTTT
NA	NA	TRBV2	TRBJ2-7	CASNVASSWSSYEQYF	TGTGCCAGCAACGTCGCCTCAAGCTGGAGCTCCTACGAGCAGTACTTC
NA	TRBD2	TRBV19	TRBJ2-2	CASSTRGADTGELFF	TGTGCCAGTAGTACGCGGGGGGCCGACACCGGGGAGCTGTTTTTT
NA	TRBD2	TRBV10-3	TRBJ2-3	CAISEAPLAGAGADTQYF	TGTGCCATCAGTGAGGCCCCTCTAGCGGGGGCCGGGGCAGATACGCAGTATTTT
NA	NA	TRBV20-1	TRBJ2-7	CSARDLQEQYF	TGCAGTGCTAGAGATTTGCAGGAGCAGTACTTC
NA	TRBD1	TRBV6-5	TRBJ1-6	CASRLGQGVNSPLHF	TGTGCCAGCAGGTTGGGACAGGGGGTAAATTCACCCCTCCACTTT
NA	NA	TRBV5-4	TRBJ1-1	CASSNGGGTEAFF	TGTGCCAGCAGCAATGGGGGCGGCACTGAAGCTTTCTTT
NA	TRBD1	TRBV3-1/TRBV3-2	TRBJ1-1	CASRLSWDPGTGEAFF	TGTGCCAGCAGATTAAGTTGGGACCCGGGGACAGGTGAAGCTTTCTTT
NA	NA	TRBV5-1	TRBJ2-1	CASNRGASVSEQFF	TGCGCCAGCAATCGGGGGGCCTCCGTTAGTGAGCAGTTCTTC
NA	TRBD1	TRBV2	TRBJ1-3	CASRQGGISGNTIYF	TGTGCCAGCAGACAGGGGGGTATCTCTGGAAACACCATATATTTT
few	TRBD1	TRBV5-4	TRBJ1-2	CASSLEGTGGRDYTF	TGTGCCAGCAGCTTGGAAGGGACAGGGGGGAGAGACTACACCTTC
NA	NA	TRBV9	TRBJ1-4	CASSVVGSNEKLFF	TGTGCCAGCAGCGTAGTCGGGTCTAATGAAAAACTGTTTTTT
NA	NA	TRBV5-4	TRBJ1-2	CASSLGRGDYGYTF	TGTGCCAGCAGCTTGGGAAGGGGCGACTATGGCTACACCTTC
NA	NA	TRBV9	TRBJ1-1	CASSSSFNTEAFF	TGTGCCAGCAGTTCGAGTTTCAACACTGAAGCTTTCTTT
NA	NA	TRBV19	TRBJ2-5	CASSTLPQQETQYF	TGTGCCAGTAGTACTCTCCCCCAGCAAGAGACCCAGTACTTC
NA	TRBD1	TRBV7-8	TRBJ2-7	CASSPLGTGTYEQYF	TGTGCCAGCAGCCCTCTAGGGACAGGGACCTACGAGCAGTACTTC
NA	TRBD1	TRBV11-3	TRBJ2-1	CASSLGDSSYNEQFF	TGTGCCAGCAGCTTAGGGGACAGTTCCTACAATGAGCAGTTCTTC
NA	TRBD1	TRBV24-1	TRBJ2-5	CATSVSGTGEETQYF	TGTGCCACCAGTGTCTCCGGGACAGGGGAAGAGACCCAGTACTTC
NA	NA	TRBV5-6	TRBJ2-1	CASSQTYNEQFF	TGTGCCAGCAGCCAGACCTACAATGAGCAGTTCTTC
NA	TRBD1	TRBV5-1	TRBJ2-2	CASRAGQGHTGELFF	TGCGCCAGCAGGGCTGGACAGGGCCACACCGGGGAGCTGTTTTTT
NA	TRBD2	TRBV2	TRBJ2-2	CASKSGGPTGELFF	TGTGCCAGCAAATCGGGGGGACCCACCGGGGAGCTGTTTTTT
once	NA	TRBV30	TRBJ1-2	CAWSVGGFGGYTF	TGTGCCTGGAGTGTAGGCGGCTTCGGGGGCTACACCTTC
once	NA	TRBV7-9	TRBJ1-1	CATDRGGPGNTEAFF	TGTGCCACAGATCGAGGGGGACCTGGGAACACTGAAGCTTTCTTT
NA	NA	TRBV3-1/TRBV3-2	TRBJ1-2	CASSLRGEGGYTF	TGTGCCAGCAGCCTAAGGGGGGAGGGAGGCTACACCTTC
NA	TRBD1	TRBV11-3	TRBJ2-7	CASSPWDRPYEQYF	TGTGCCAGCAGCCCCTGGGACAGACCCTACGAGCAGTACTTC
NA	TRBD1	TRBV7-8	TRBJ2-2	CASSLGPQGASGELFF	TGTGCCAGCAGCTTAGGTCCCCAGGGGGCGTCCGGGGAGCTGTTTTTT
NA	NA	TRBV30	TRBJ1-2	CAGLSDFYGYTF	TGTGCCGGATTATCAGACTTCTATGGCTACACCTTC
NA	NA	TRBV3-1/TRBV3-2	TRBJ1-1	CASSLRTIGETEAFF	TGTGCCAGCAGCCTCCGGACGATAGGGGAAACTGAAGCTTTCTTT
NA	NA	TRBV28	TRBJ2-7	CASSLAGAAYEQYF	TGTGCCAGCAGTTTAGCGGGGGCCGCCTACGAGCAGTACTTC
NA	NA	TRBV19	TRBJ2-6	CATGEEAGANVLTF	TGTGCCACCGGGGAGGAGGCTGGGGCCAACGTCCTGACTTTC
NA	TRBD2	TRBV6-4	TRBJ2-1	CASSTFSGGALNEQFF	TGTGCCAGCAGTACCTTTAGCGGGGGGGCGTTAAATGAGCAGTTCTTC
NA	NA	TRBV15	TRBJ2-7	CATSPHPSGPYEQYF	TGTGCCACCAGCCCACACCCGAGCGGACCCTACGAGCAGTACTTC
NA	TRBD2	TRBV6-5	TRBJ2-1	CASSYRTSGARDEQFF	TGTGCCAGCAGTTACCGGACTAGCGGGGCCCGGGATGAGCAGTTCTTC
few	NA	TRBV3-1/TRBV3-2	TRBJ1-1	CASSQRGTEAFF	TGTGCCAGCAGCCAAAGGGGGACTGAAGCTTTCTTT
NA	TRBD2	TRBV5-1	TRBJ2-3	CASRLTSGSTDTQYF	TGCGCCAGCAGGTTGACTAGCGGGAGCACAGATACGCAGTATTTT
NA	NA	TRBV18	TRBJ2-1	CASSPPGATVYNEQFF	TGTGCCAGCTCACCACCAGGGGCGACAGTATACAATGAGCAGTTCTTC